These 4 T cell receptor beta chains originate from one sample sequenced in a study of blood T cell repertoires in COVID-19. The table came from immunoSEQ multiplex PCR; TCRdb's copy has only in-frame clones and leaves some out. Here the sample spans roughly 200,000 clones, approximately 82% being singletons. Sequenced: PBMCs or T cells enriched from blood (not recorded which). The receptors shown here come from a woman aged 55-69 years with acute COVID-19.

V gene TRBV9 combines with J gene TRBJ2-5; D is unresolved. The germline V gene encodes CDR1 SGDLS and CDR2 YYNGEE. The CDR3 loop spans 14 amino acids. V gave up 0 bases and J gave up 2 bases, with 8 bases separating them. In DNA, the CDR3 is TGTGCCAGCAGCGTAGCCGGGTGGCAAGAGACCCAGTACTTC. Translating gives CASSVAGWQETQYF.

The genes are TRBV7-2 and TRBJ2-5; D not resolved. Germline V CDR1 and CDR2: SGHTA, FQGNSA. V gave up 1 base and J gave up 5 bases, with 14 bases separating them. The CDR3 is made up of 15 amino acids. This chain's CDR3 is CASSLGARASETQYF. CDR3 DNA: TGTGCCAGCAGCTTAGGAGCCCGAGCTTCGGAGACCCAGTACTTC.

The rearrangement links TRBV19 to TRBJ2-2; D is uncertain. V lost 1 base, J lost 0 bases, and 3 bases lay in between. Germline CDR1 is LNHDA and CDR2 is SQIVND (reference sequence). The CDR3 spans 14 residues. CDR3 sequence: CASSIAANTGELFF. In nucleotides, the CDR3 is TGTGCCAGTAGTATAGCGGCGAACACCGGGGAGCTGTTTTTT.

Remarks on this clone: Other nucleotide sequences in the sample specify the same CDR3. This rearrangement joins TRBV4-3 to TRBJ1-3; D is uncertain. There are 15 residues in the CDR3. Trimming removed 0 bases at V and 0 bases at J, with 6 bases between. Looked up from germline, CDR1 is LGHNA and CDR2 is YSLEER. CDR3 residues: CASSQDGSSGNTIYF. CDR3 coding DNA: TGCGCCAGCAGCCAAGACGGGAGCTCTGGAAACACCATATATTTT.